The rows below give T cell receptor beta chains drawn from one sample of a study of cytomegalovirus exposure and HLA in healthy donors. This table comes from immunoSEQ multiplex PCR, and its TCRdb copy is limited to in-frame clones, with some not included. There are about 98,000 clones in the sample; more than 60% occur only once, and 9.5% to 13% lies in the top ten. The sequencing sample was made of PBMCs. The receptors were sampled from a man aged 18-30 years in good health and CMV-seropositive. Each CDR3 is given with its conserved first and last residue. D genes are given only for firm matches. Some rows mark clone size as missing; the rest say once, few, many or name a class of expanded clone.

>TRBD1|-|TRBV9|TRBJ2-3
CASSVNGQAVDTQYF
TGTGCCAGCAGCGTAAACGGACAGGCTGTAGATACGCAGTATTTT
>-|-|TRBV28|TRBJ1-4
CASSLRSANEKLFF
TGTGCCAGCAGTTTGAGGTCAGCTAATGAAAAACTGTTTTTT
>TRBD1|-|TRBV5-1|TRBJ1-1
CASSLALRDRGSEAFF
TGCGCCAGCAGCTTGGCGTTAAGGGACAGGGGATCTGAAGCTTTCTTT
>-|-|TRBV5-4|TRBJ2-2
CASSVGGDTGELFF
TGTGCCAGCAGCGTCGGAGGGGACACCGGGGAGCTGTTTTTT
>TRBD1|once|TRBV9|TRBJ1-4
CASSETGGGEKLFF
TGTGCCAGCAGCGAGACAGGGGGCGGTGAAAAACTGTTTTTT
>TRBD1|-|TRBV28|TRBJ1-5
CAGTGGSNQPQHF
TGTGCTGGGACAGGGGGGAGCAATCAGCCCCAGCATTTT
>TRBD1|-|TRBV7-9|TRBJ1-4
CASSLVGQGEKLFF
TGTGCCAGCAGCTTAGTAGGACAGGGGGAAAAACTGTTTTTT
>-|-|TRBV21-1|TRBJ1-3
CASSNFGTGGFGNTIYF
TGTGCCAGCAGCAATTTTGGAACAGGGGGCTTTGGAAACACCATATATTTT
>TRBD1|-|TRBV27|TRBJ2-1
CASSTDRGTYNEQFF
TGTGCCAGCAGCACTGACAGGGGGACATACAATGAGCAGTTCTTC
>TRBD1|-|TRBV6-1|TRBJ1-5
CASSENSGQASNQPQHF
TGTGCCAGCAGTGAAAATTCGGGACAGGCTAGCAATCAGCCCCAGCATTTT
>TRBD2|-|TRBV28|TRBJ2-7
CASSQRTSGHLGEQYF
TGTGCCAGCAGTCAACGGACTAGCGGGCACCTTGGCGAGCAGTACTTC
>-|-|TRBV27|TRBJ1-5
CASSLGRAQPQHF
TGTGCCAGCAGTTTAGGCAGGGCGCAGCCCCAGCATTTT